The clone carrying this TCR beta chain was detected ten times or more. The CDR3 is 17 amino acids. V shed 4 bases, J shed 3 bases, and the junction held 9 bases outside the gene matches. Per the germline V gene, CDR1 is MGHRA and CDR2 is YSYEKL. These data are taken from a study of early T cells in non-severe SARS-CoV-2 infection. TCRdb independently ran MiXCR on the 5' RACE reads; one entry per CDR3 protein. This sample has around 28,000 distinct CDR3 sequences, with over 3.5% found just once. This receptor was taken from an adult who was a healthcare worker with PCR-confirmed SARS-CoV-2 infection or an uninfected control (not recorded which). The gene calls are TRBV4-1 and TRBJ2-1, with 10 nucleotides matching TRBD2. The sequencing sample was made of whole blood. Here the CDR3 reads CASSLSSGSSLYNEQFF. CDR3 coding DNA: TGCGCCAGCAGCCTGTCTAGCGGGAGTTCCCTCTACAATGAGCAGTTCTTC.